This TCR beta chain was profiled in a study of graft-versus-host responses after intestinal transplantation. About the study: Isolated intestinal, liver-intestinal, or multivisceral transplants had been given to the recipients. The recipients all started with anti-thymocyte globulin induction and then took tacrolimus and steroids for approximately 3 years. Notes on the study in general: Detection of GvH clones occurred in recipient marrow, and some had their first appearance in ileum or blood. When patients had graft-donor T cell macrochimerism, their allografts held high graft-versus-host to host-versus-graft clonal ratios.

Sequencing was performed with immunoSEQ multiplex PCR; in TCRdb, only in-frame clones are kept and a portion is missing. The sample lists roughly 69,000 clones; 80% to 95% were seen once. Turning to this clone: Its specificity is not known.

The CDR3 is made up of 15 amino acids. Germline CDR1 SGHNT, CDR2 YYREEE (reference sequence). V was shortened by 0 bases and J by 3 bases, with 13 bases between the two germline ends. The sequencing here drew on bone marrow, taken 734 days after intestinal transplantation. The receptor comes from a human patient who received an intestinal transplant, so some T cells may come from the graft donor. This chain joins TRBV5-4 and TRBJ2-7; D uncertain. For the CDR3, the DNA is TGTGCCAGCAGCTTGGGCCCCCCAGGTGGCTACGAGCAGTACTTC. Protein: CASSLGPPGGYEQYF.